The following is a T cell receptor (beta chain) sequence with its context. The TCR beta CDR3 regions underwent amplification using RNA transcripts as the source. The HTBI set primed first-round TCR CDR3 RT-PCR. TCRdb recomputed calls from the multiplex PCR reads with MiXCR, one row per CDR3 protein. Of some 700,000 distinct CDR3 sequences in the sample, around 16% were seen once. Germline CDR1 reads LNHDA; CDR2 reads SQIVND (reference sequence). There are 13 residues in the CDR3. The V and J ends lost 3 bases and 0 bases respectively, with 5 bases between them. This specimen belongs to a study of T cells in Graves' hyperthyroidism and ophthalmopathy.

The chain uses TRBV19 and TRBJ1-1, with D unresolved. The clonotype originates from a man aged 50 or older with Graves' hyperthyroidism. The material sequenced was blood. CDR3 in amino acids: CASSIRMNTEAFF. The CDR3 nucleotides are TGTGCCAGTAGTATTAGGATGAACACTGAAGCTTTCTTT.